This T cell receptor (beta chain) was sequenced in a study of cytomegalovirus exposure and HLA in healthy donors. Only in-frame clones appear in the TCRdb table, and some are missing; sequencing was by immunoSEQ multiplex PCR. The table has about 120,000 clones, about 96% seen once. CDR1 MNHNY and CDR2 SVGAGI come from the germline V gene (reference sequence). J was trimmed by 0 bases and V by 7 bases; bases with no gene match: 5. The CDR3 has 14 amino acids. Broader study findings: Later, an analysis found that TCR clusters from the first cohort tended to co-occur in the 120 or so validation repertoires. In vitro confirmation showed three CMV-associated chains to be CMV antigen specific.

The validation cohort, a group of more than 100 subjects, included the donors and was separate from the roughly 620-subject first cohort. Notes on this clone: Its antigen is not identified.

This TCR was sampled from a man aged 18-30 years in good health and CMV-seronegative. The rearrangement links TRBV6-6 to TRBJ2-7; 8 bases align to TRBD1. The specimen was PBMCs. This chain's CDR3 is CASKRQGSSYEQYF. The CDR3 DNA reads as TGTGCCAGCAAACGACAGGGGAGCTCCTACGAGCAGTACTTC.